These 28 T cell receptor beta chains originate from one sample sequenced in a study of PD-1 blockade in mismatch repair-deficient tumors. The assay was immunoSEQ multiplex PCR, and TCRdb's table has in-frame clones only and misses some. Here the sample spans some 16,000 clones, approximately 87% being singletons. The specimen was PBMCs, collected roughly 23 weeks after starting pembrolizumab. The receptor set was obtained from an adult with mismatch repair-deficient cancer.

V and J are TRBV27 and TRBJ1-2; D gene uncertain. V was trimmed by 6 bases and J by 4 bases, leaving 15 bases between them. Germline lookup yields CDR1 MNHEY and CDR2 SMNVEV (reference sequence). The CDR3 extends over 14 amino acids. The CDR3 coding sequence is TGTGCCAGCAGCGAGGTCTGGAGAGGCTATGGCTACACCTTC. This gives the protein CASSEVWRGYGYTF.

CDR3 in amino acids: CASGPGVWSNQPQHF. In DNA form, the CDR3 reads TGTGCCAGCGGACCGGGGGTTTGGAGCAATCAGCCCCAGCATTTT. The gene calls are TRBV28 and TRBJ1-5; perhaps TRBD1 as D (5 bases). Trimming took 8 bases from V and 1 from J, leaving 15 bases between them. This CDR3 spans 15 amino acids. Germline V gives CDR1 MDHEN, CDR2 SYDVKM.

The chain carries TRBV30 and TRBJ2-5, with D maybe TRBD1 (6 bases). The CDR3 is made up of 13 amino acids. Trimming stripped 1 base from V and 5 bases from J, with 11 bases between. CDR1 is GTSNPN and CDR2 is SVGIG in the germline V gene (reference sequence). CDR3 DNA: TGTGCCTGGAGTGGGAAGGGGGTTGAGACCCAGTACTTC. Amino acids: CAWSGKGVETQYF.

The J gene is TRBJ2-1, the V gene TRBV10-3; TRBD2 matches 12 bases. Germline CDR1 and CDR2: ENHRY and SYGVKD. V dropped 4 bases and J dropped 7; count of bases not matched to a gene: 2. The CDR3 runs to 14 residues. This CDR3 is CAISASGRENEQFF. In nucleotides, the CDR3 is TGTGCCATCAGTGCTAGCGGGAGGGAAAATGAGCAGTTCTTC.

CDR3 nucleotide sequence: TGTGCCAGCAGTCTCGGACTGCCAAACACTGAAGCTTTCTTT. Protein product: CASSLGLPNTEAFF. The chain joins TRBV28 to TRBJ1-1; D remains unclear. The CDR3 contains 14 residues. Per germline, CDR1 MDHEN and CDR2 SYDVKM. V was cut by 5 bases and J by 2 bases, with 12 bases left in between.

The chain links TRBV30 to TRBJ1-5; 7 bases line up with TRBD1. CDR1 GTSNPN and CDR2 SVGIG come from the germline V gene (reference sequence). CDR3 length: 15 amino acids. The V gene end was trimmed by 3 bases and the J gene end by 0 bases; junction bases not matched to a gene: 5. CDR3 coding DNA: TGTGCCTGGAGCGCTGGGACAGTTAGCAATCAGCCCCAGCATTTT. This translates into CAWSAGTVSNQPQHF.

This chain joins TRBV11-2 and TRBJ1-2, with D possibly TRBD1 on 5 matching bases. CDR3 length: 14 residues. V was shortened by 5 bases and J by 4 bases, with 14 bases between the two germline ends. The germline V gene encodes CDR1 SGHAT and CDR2 FQNNGV. The CDR3: CASSPGQAGYGYTF. The DNA of the CDR3 is TGTGCCAGCAGCCCAGGACAAGCCGGCTATGGCTACACCTTC.

The rearrangement joins TRBV29-1 to TRBJ2-1; 9 bases are a match to TRBD2. CDR1 and CDR2 from the germline V gene are SQVTM and ANQGSEA. The V segment lost 4 bases and the J segment 0 bases; nucleotides outside the gene matches: 7. This CDR3 region has 16 residues. The DNA of the CDR3 is TGCAGCGTTGTCGCGGGAGGGCCAAACTCCTACAATGAGCAGTTCTTC. Its translation: CSVVAGGPNSYNEQFF.

The chain is built from TRBV7-2 and TRBJ2-2; D gene uncertain. CDR1 and CDR2 (germline): SGHTA, FQGNSA. Trimming shortened V by 1 base and J by 5 bases, and 8 bases separated the two germline ends. This CDR3 comprises 14 residues. CDR3 DNA sequence: TGTGCCAGCAGCTTAGGGATGACTACCGGGGAGCTGTTTTTT. Translating it yields CASSLGMTTGELFF. The full variable domain, rest sourced from reference TRBV7-2 and TRBJ2-2, is GAGVSQSPSNKVTEKGKDVELRCDPISGHTALYWYRQSLGQGLEFLIYFQGNSAPDKSGLPSDRFSAERTGGSVSTLTIQRTQQEDSAVYLCASSLGMTTGELFFGEGSRLTVL.

The CDR3 nucleotides read TGTGCCAGCAGTTCGACAGGGTTTGAAAAACTGTTTTTT. Translated: CASSSTGFEKLFF. The chain employs TRBV27 and TRBJ1-4; TRBD1 agrees at 7 bases. CDR1 MNHEY and CDR2 SMNVEV come from the germline V gene (reference sequence). The V segment lost 4 bases and the J segment 7 bases; nucleotides outside the gene matches: 3. The CDR3 is 13 amino acids. Full variable domain (missing parts from reference TRBV27 and TRBJ1-4): EAQVTQNPRYLITVTGKKLTVTCSQNMNHEYMSWYRQDPGLGLRQIYYSMNVEVTDKGDVPEGYKVSRKEKRNFPLILESPSPNQTSLYFCASSSTGFEKLFFGSGTQLSVL.

The chain combines TRBV18 with TRBJ2-1; 15 nucleotides match TRBD2. V lost 5 bases and J lost 5; bases outside the gene matches: 4. The CDR3 loop spans 16 amino acids. Germline V gene data show CDR1 as KGHSH and CDR2 as LQKENI. The DNA for the CDR3 is TGTGCCAGCTCAAAGGGACTAGCGGGGGGACACAATGAGCAGTTCTTC. Translating gives CASSKGLAGGHNEQFF.

As to this clone: A read error may account for a junction end that differs from germline. The genes are TRBV11-2 and TRBJ2-7; possible D gene TRBD1, 6 bases. From germline, CDR1 is SGHAT and CDR2 FQNNGV. The CDR3 runs to 13 residues. The CDR3: CASSTDRTAIFDF. The CDR3 region has the DNA TGTGCCAGCAGCACCGATCGGACAGCTATCTTTGATTTC.

This chain joins TRBV9 and TRBJ1-6; D may be TRBD1 (5 bases). CDR3 length: 15 residues. The germline V gene has CDR1 SGDLS and CDR2 YYNGEE. Trimming left V 0 bases short and J 7 bases short, with 11 bases between. CDR3 in amino acids: CASSVAPGNNSPLHF. DNA of the CDR3: TGTGCCAGCAGCGTAGCTCCAGGGAACAATTCACCCCTCCACTTT.

The J gene is TRBJ1-3, the V gene TRBV9; TRBD1 agrees at 8 bases. J gave up 3 bases and V 0 bases, and 5 bases lay outside the gene matches. This CDR3 region has 16 residues. CDR1 and CDR2 from the germline V gene are SGDLS and YYNGEE. The CDR3 loop reads CASSVGGQAVGNTIYF. The CDR3 DNA follows: TGTGCCAGCAGCGTAGGGGGACAGGCGGTTGGAAACACCATATATTTT.

This chain links TRBV5-1 with TRBJ1-2; possible D gene TRBD1, 6 bases. The length of the CDR3 is 15 residues. Germline V gives CDR1 SGHRS, CDR2 YFSETQ. Trimming cost V 2 bases and J 3 bases, with 14 bases left between them. The DNA for the CDR3 is TGCGCCAGCAGCTTCTTGCCAGGGGATTACTATGGCTACACCTTC. It encodes CASSFLPGDYYGYTF.

The chain couples TRBV9 to TRBJ2-1; a weak D match, TRBD2 (6 bases). The germline gives CDR1 SGDLS, CDR2 YYNGEE. The CDR3 has 14 amino acids. Trimming took 2 bases from V and 6 from J, leaving 12 bases between them. This CDR3 is CASSVGTATNEQFF. DNA of the CDR3: TGTGCCAGCAGCGTGGGGACTGCAACCAATGAGCAGTTCTTC.

The CDR3 protein is CASAGVGTDTQYF. CDR3 DNA: TGTGCCAGTGCGGGAGTGGGGACAGATACGCAGTATTTT. The chain couples TRBV28 to TRBJ2-3; TRBD2 matches 7 bases. The CDR3 loop spans 13 amino acids. CDR1 and CDR2 (germline): MDHEN, SYDVKM. Trimming at V came to 9 bases and at J to 3 bases, leaving 6 bases not matched to a gene.

The chain recombines TRBV21-1 with TRBJ1-2; TRBD1, the D gene given by the table, was not confirmed from the DNA. TRBV21-1 is annotated as a pseudogene. The CDR3 has 18 residues. In DNA form, the CDR3 reads TGTGCCAGCAGCATCCCCTCCGGGACAGGGGTAAGGTTATATGGCTACACCTTC. Encoded protein: CASSIPSGTGVRLYGYTF.

Regarding this clone: At one end, the junction sequence differs from germline, possibly due to a read error. The chain's CDR3 is CASSLGSAVVNGQFF. DNA for the CDR3: TGCGCCAGCAGCTTGGGTAGCGCGGTTGTAAATGGGCAGTTCTTC. The chain carries TRBV5-1 and TRBJ2-1, with a weak D call TRBD2 (5 bases). Germline V gives CDR1 SGHRS, CDR2 YFSETQ. The CDR3 extends over 15 amino acids. Complete variable domain (other parts from reference TRBV5-1 and TRBJ2-1): KAGVTQTPRYLIKTRGQQVTLSCSPISGHRSVSWYQQTPGQGLQFLFEYFSETQRNKGNFPGRFSGRQFSNSRSEMNVSTLELGDSALYLCASSLGSAVVNGQFFGPGTRLTVL.

This chain links TRBV29-1 with TRBJ2-1, with 12 bases matching TRBD2. The germline CDR1 and CDR2 sequences are SQVTM and ANQGSEA. The CDR3 spans 15 residues. The CDR3 protein is CGVTSGSLSYNEQFF. CDR3 DNA: TGCGGAGTGACTAGCGGGAGTCTTTCTTACAATGAGCAGTTCTTC.

V and J are TRBV29-1 and TRBJ2-3; D is undetermined. With 2 bases removed from V and 2 bases from J, the gap between germline ends came to 14 bases. The germline CDR1 and CDR2 sequences are SQVTM and ANQGSEA. The CDR3 contains 15 residues. The CDR3 DNA follows: TGCAGCGTTGAATTAACCAGCTGGGCCACAGATACGCAGTATTTT. Translation gives CSVELTSWATDTQYF.

The CDR3 nucleotides are TGCAGCGCTTCGAAAGGACTAGCGGGACTCACAGATACGCAGTATTTT. It yields the protein CSASKGLAGLTDTQYF. The chain links TRBV29-1 to TRBJ2-3; 12 bases are shared with TRBD2. The J segment lost 2 bases and the V segment lost 7 bases, leaving 10 bases of the junction unmatched. CDR1 SQVTM and CDR2 ANQGSEA come from the germline V gene. The CDR3 has 16 amino acids.

The chain employs TRBV11-2 and TRBJ2-4, with a tentative D call TRBD2 (6 bases). Germline V gives CDR1 SGHAT, CDR2 FQNNGV. Trimming removed 4 bases at V and 0 bases at J, with 19 bases between. The CDR3 runs to 18 residues. The CDR3 DNA reads TGTGCCAGCAGCTCCGGGACTCGCGAGGGCAAAGCCAAAAACATTCAGTACTTC. Its protein product is CASSSGTREGKAKNIQYF.

The chain carries TRBV28 and TRBJ2-7; 7 bases agree with TRBD1. The CDR3 runs 13 residues. In germline, CDR1 is MDHEN, CDR2 SYDVKM. Trimming cost V 11 bases and J 4 bases; bases outside gene matches: 11. CDR3 DNA: TGTGCCTCCGTCGGGACAGAGGGATACGAGCAGTACTTC. Translated: CASVGTEGYEQYF.

V is TRBV19 and J is TRBJ1-5, with 8 bases that match TRBD1. The germline gives CDR1 LNHDA, CDR2 SQIVND (reference sequence). There are 14 residues in the CDR3. The junction had 3 bases not matched to a gene; V was cut back by 3 bases and J by 5 bases. CDR3 DNA sequence: TGTGCCAGTAGTATTACAGGGGGTGATCAGCCCCAGCATTTT. Its protein product is CASSITGGDQPQHF.

CDR3 nucleotide sequence: TGCAGCGTTGAAGACCCGACAGGGATGAACACTGAAGCTTTCTTT. Amino acids: CSVEDPTGMNTEAFF. The V and J genes are TRBV29-1 and TRBJ1-1, with 7 bases identical to TRBD1. The CDR3 is 15 residues long. V gave up 0 bases and J gave up 0 bases; unmatched junction bases: 4. Germline V gene lookup returns CDR1 SQVTM and CDR2 ANQGSEA.

The chain uses TRBV6-6 and TRBJ1-2, with D maybe TRBD1 (5 bases). The CDR3 covers 14 residues. Germline values: CDR1 MNHNY, CDR2 SVGAGI (reference sequence). V shed 6 bases and J shed 4 bases, with 15 bases lying between them. The CDR3 reads CASRSSSGGYGYTF. For the CDR3, the DNA is TGTGCCAGCAGATCTTCCTCGGGGGGCTATGGCTACACCTTC.

The chain joins TRBV9 to TRBJ2-1; 9 nucleotides match TRBD2. Per the germline V gene, CDR1 is SGDLS and CDR2 is YYNGEE. J was trimmed by 7 bases and V by 4 bases; bases with no gene match: 12. There are 16 residues in the CDR3. The chain's CDR3 is CASSPRGAGGENEQFF. In nucleotides, the CDR3 is TGTGCCAGCAGCCCCCGGGGGGCGGGAGGGGAAAATGAGCAGTTCTTC. Variable domain in full (rest from reference TRBV9 and TRBJ2-1): DSGVTQTPKHLITATGQRVTLRCSPRSGDLSVYWYQQSLDQGLQFLIQYYNGEERAKGNILERFSAQQFPDLHSELNLSSLELGDSALYFCASSPRGAGGENEQFFGPGTRLTVL.